The clone carrying this T cell receptor (beta chain) was detected ten times or more. The antigen is undetermined. The data originate from a study of Graves' ophthalmopathy and Graves' hyperthyroidism. From RNA, the CDR3 regions of TCR beta chains were amplified and sequenced. Following a first-round RT-PCR that used HTBI primers, a second-round multiplex PCR was carried out. TCRdb independently ran MiXCR on the multiplex PCR reads; one entry per CDR3 protein. The table shows about 400,000 distinct CDR3 sequences, with around 20% occurring only once. Study findings and constraints: Discrimination between ophthalmopathy and stable hyperthyroidism by a 13-signature model showed about 86% sensitivity and over 70% specificity. In blood, most expanded thyroid clonotypes above 0.001 frequency were also detected.

Germline loops: CDR1 MNHNS, CDR2 SASEGT. Trimming took 6 bases from V and 7 from J, leaving 15 bases between them. The CDR3 sequence is 13 residues long. This receptor was identified in a woman aged 18-29 years with Graves' ophthalmopathy. The chain links TRBV6-1 to TRBJ1-1, with D tentatively TRBD1 (6 bases). The sequenced sample consisted of peripheral blood. The CDR3 is CASRTGEQGEAFF. DNA for the CDR3: TGTGCCAGCAGGACCGGGGAACAGGGTGAAGCTTTCTTT.